Below, 5 T cell receptor beta chains from the same sample are listed, as sequenced in a study of T cell responses to AZD1222 COVID-19 vaccine (dated by TCRdb to the early 2020s). The protocol used for the library was the immunoSEQ multiplex PCR assay. As stored in TCRdb, this immuneACCESS dataset retains in-frame rearrangements with V and J assigned. A fraction of the clones does not appear; measured against another copy, unresolved V genes explain less than half of the discrepancy, and the remainder lacks a known reason. The sample yields about 140,000 clones; 89% were counted once. Under 3.5% of the sample belongs to the ten largest clones. According to the study, the label for this sample's time point signals: baseline before first vaccination. The material sequenced was peripheral blood, taken on day 0 of AZD1222 vaccination. The receptors shown here come from an adult in good health.

The chain links TRBV3-1 (or the pseudogene TRBV3-2) to TRBJ2-1, with D unclear. Germline lookup yields CDR1 LGHDT and CDR2 YNNKEL (reference sequence). There are 13 residues in the CDR3. The V and J ends lost 2 bases and 4 bases respectively, with 6 bases between them. The CDR3 DNA reads TGTGCCAGCAGCCAACATACGTACAATGAGCAGTTCTTC. This encodes CASSQHTYNEQFF.

V gene TRBV11-2 combines with J gene TRBJ2-7; TRBD2 agrees at 8 bases. V shed 5 bases, J shed 4 bases, and the junction held 10 bases outside the gene matches. Germline CDR1 and CDR2: SGHAT and FQNNGV. The length of the CDR3 is 15 residues. For the CDR3, the DNA is TGTGCCAGCAGCGGACCCCGGGGGGGACCATACGAGCAGTACTTC. It yields the protein CASSGPRGGPYEQYF.

The chain combines TRBV5-4 with TRBJ2-5, with 10 bases that match TRBD2. Germline assignment: CDR1 SGHNT and CDR2 YYREEE (reference sequence). The CDR3 is 15 residues long. After removal of 4 bases from V and 3 bases from J, the junction contained 6 bases not matched to a gene. The CDR3 DNA follows: TGTGCCAGCAGCCCGCAAGCGGGGGGGAAAGAGACCCAGTACTTC. This translates into CASSPQAGGKETQYF.

V gene TRBV7-8 combines with J gene TRBJ1-5, with D perhaps TRBD1 (5 bases). Trimming stripped 3 bases from V and 5 bases from J, with 14 bases between. Per germline, CDR1 SGHVS and CDR2 FQNEAQ. This CDR3 contains 15 residues. As DNA, the CDR3 is TGTGCCAGCAGCTTCCTCAGGGTTCCGGATCAGCCCCAGCATTTT. This sequence encodes CASSFLRVPDQPQHF.

This clone was picked up a small number of times. J is TRBJ2-1 and V is TRBV11-2; tentatively, D is TRBD2 (6 bases). Trimming pared 4 bases from V and 7 bases from J, leaving 11 bases between. CDR3 size: 13 residues. Germline values: CDR1 SGHAT, CDR2 FQNNGV. This chain's CDR3 is CASSSTRSNEQFF. DNA for the CDR3: TGTGCCAGCAGCTCGACTAGAAGTAATGAGCAGTTCTTC.